This entry concerns a single T cell receptor beta chain. This clonotype has at least ten counts. The clone's antigen remains unknown. Per-base quality was not reported, and no clone a single base away is much larger than it. The sample originates from a study of Graves' ophthalmopathy and Graves' hyperthyroidism listed by TCRdb under 2018. The study in broad terms: Peripheral blood was collected before any treatment was given, at the time of initial diagnosis. TCR beta repertoire signatures were used to distinguish Graves' ophthalmopathy from Graves' hyperthyroidism and to predict progression to ophthalmopathy. In total, around 140 blood samples were TCR-sequenced: some 43 ophthalmopathy, around 75 hyperthyroidism and roughly 17 hyperthyroidism-to-ophthalmopathy patients. Following sampling, methimazole starting at 30 mg daily was administered to hyperthyroidism patients, and high-dose intravenous methylprednisolone was administered to ophthalmopathy patients. In roughly six hyperthyroidism patients, the T-cell repertoires found in thyroid tissue were compared with those found in blood. For independent validation, a separate cohort was made up of around 18 hyperthyroidism patients plus 17 patients who later progressed from hyperthyroidism to ophthalmopathy. To explore V-J signatures that separate ophthalmopathy from hyperthyroidism, a discovery set of about a hundred patients was enrolled, consisting of approximately 45 with ophthalmopathy and around 57 with stable hyperthyroidism. The 90 or so discovery patients were randomly split 7:3 into training and test sets.

General conclusions and limits of the study: Ophthalmopathy was separated from stable hyperthyroidism by the 13-signature model with about 85% sensitivity and just under 84% specificity in cross-validation and with 80%/75% in the test set. Most expanded thyroid clonotypes with a frequency above 0.001 also appeared in blood, which suggests that blood repertoires may reflect the immune response in the thyroid. No statistical method was used to predetermine the sample size, and group allocation was not hidden from the investigators. In validation, the model predicted ophthalmopathy progression with more than 70% sensitivity and roughly 72% specificity; roughly eleven predicted patients were CT-confirmed with GO in a median of about 6.2 months.

For repertoire sequencing, the TCR beta CDR3 regions were amplified from RNA transcripts. A first-round RT-PCR used HTBI primers with the Qiagen OneStep RT-PCR kit, followed by a second-round multiplex PCR, size selection and purification. Libraries were sequenced on an Illumina HiSeq2000 using paired-end 100 bp reads. As for the original processing: SOAPnuke was used for read processing, and reads with adapters, uncalled bases, a mean Phred below 15, or no exact constant-primer or identifier match were discarded. COPE v1.2.5 was used to merge the high-quality paired reads. Unique nucleotide sequences were defined as clonotypes and aligned to IMGT TRB V, D and J references using MiTCR v1.1. The analysis was limited to V-J combinations with a frequency above 0.0001, which together covered 98% to 99.2% of repertoires. For each V-J combination, a TCR clonal expansion and chaos score was defined as the ratio of F50 clonal expansion to chaos observed in the TCRdist matrix. Welch's t-statistics and random forest were used to narrow the features down to around 13 V-J combinations, which were then fed into a naive Bayes classifier. The similarity between thyroid and blood repertoires was quantified using the Morisita-Horn index. In TCRdb, the public reads were trimmed at Q25 with fastp and aligned with MiXCR, with productive beta chains retained. Each CDR3 protein gets just one entry, which takes the most common genes and DNA from the rows behind it. None of the V and J calls come from the authors' own analysis; TCRdb made them. In all, the sample holds around 400,000 distinct CDR3 sequences, and more than 20% of those were seen once. The ten top clones hold roughly 3% of the sample.

Stable hyperthyroidism was defined as no progression to ophthalmopathy within 18 months of follow-up. Hyperthyroidism patients were newly diagnosed, with disease duration under 2 months, and aged 18 to 65 years. Anyone with other autoimmune diseases, uncontrolled infections, pregnancy or lactation was excluded from the study. Diagnosis relied on clinical symptoms, serum thyroxine, TRAb, thyroid ultrasound and orbital computed tomography. Using Ficoll-Paque density gradient centrifugation, PBMCs were isolated from about 9.4 ml of fresh peripheral blood. Total RNA was extracted with Trizol reagent and quality-checked on an Agilent 2100 Bioanalyzer. V is reduced by 6 bases and J by 6 bases, leaving a spacing of 17 bases between them. The CDR3 starts with the cysteine, ends with the phenylalanine, and has 15 residues. Only the CDR3 DNA is retained, 45 bases long and in frame from the first base.

Sequenced input: peripheral blood. The sequence joins TRBV12-3 or TRBV12-4 to TRBJ2-2; the D gene is possibly TRBD1 or TRBD2, with 5 bases matching each. This TCR came from a woman in her late teens or twenties with stable Graves' hyperthyroidism. Donor details come from another sample of the same person, matched by shared clones. In nucleotides, the sequence is TGTGCCAGCAGCCCTCACGGTCGAGGGGCCGGGGAGCTGTTTTTT. Translated, it gives CASSPHGRGAGELFF.